The clone carrying this TCR beta chain has a handful of counts. The record originates from a study of blood T cell repertoires in COVID-19. Overall study context: There were acute and convalescent COVID-19 samples, and they came from the United States, Italy and Spain. T cells, B-cell-depleted T cells, or PBMCs supplied cDNA or gDNA.

The CDR3 loop spans 15 amino acids. With V trimmed by 0 bases and J by 4 bases, 3 bases remained unmatched. Germline values: CDR1 KGHDR, CDR2 SFDVKD. Per the study methods: Researchers report that nucleated cell counts were estimated from reference gene primer amplification. Clones were read by immunoSEQ multiplex PCR, and TCRdb kept only the in-frame ones, dropping some. The V and J calls and the clone size are those of that table, but D and trimming were determined from the DNA. This sample has about 200,000 clones; around 81% occur once, and the top ten carry 7.2%. The sequencing input was peripheral blood. J is TRBJ2-5 and V is TRBV24-1; 8 bases match TRBD1. The sequence derives from a woman aged 70-85 years with acute or convalescent COVID-19. CDR3 sequence: CATSDLGTGGETQYF. The DNA for the CDR3 is TGTGCCACCAGTGATTTGGGCACAGGGGGAGAGACCCAGTACTTC.